The rows below give T cell receptor beta chains drawn from one sample of a study of early T cells in non-severe SARS-CoV-2 infection. MiXCR, run by TCRdb on the 5' RACE reads, gives a single entry per CDR3 protein. Among under 85,000 distinct CDR3 sequences, 9.5% were seen once, and the ten largest hold about 5.6%. Material for sequencing was whole blood. The receptors shown here come from an adult who was a healthcare worker with PCR-confirmed SARS-CoV-2 infection or an uninfected control (not recorded which). The CDR3 runs from the conserved cysteine through the conserved F or W. Fields, in order: CDR3 protein, CDR3 DNA, D gene, V gene, J gene, clone size. A D gene is named only where the DNA matches it firmly. Expanded clones are given a class, and other clones once, few, many or no size at all.

CDR3 protein: CASSLVGGPADTQYF
CDR3 DNA: TGTGCCAGCAGCTTAGTGGGGGGGCCAGCGGATACGCAGTATTTT
D gene: -
V gene: TRBV11-2
J gene: TRBJ2-3
clone size: few

CDR3 protein: CASSSIADRYEQYF
CDR3 DNA: TGCGCCAGCAGCAGTATAGCGGATAGGTACGAGCAGTACTTC
D gene: -
V gene: TRBV10-2
J gene: TRBJ2-7
clone size: many

CDR3 protein: CSAPGTSGPGGGTDTQYF
CDR3 DNA: TGCAGTGCACCCGGGACTAGCGGACCGGGGGGAGGAACAGATACGCAGTATTTT
D gene: TRBD2
V gene: TRBV20-1
J gene: TRBJ2-3
clone size: -

CDR3 protein: CASSIDTGELFF
CDR3 DNA: TGTGCCAGCAGCATAGACACCGGGGAGCTGTTTTTT
D gene: -
V gene: TRBV5-4
J gene: TRBJ2-2
clone size: -

CDR3 protein: CASSKPGQGGDTQYF
CDR3 DNA: TGTGCCAGCAGCAAGCCAGGACAGGGAGGGGATACGCAGTATTTT
D gene: -
V gene: TRBV5-4
J gene: TRBJ2-3
clone size: many

CDR3 protein: CASSPRTGTRRLYEQYF
CDR3 DNA: TGTGCCAGCAGCCCCCGAACCGGGACACGAAGACTTTACGAGCAGTACTTC
D gene: -
V gene: TRBV3-1
J gene: TRBJ2-7
clone size: few

CDR3 protein: CASTAGPERESTQYF
CDR3 DNA: TGTGCCAGCACCGCGGGGCCGGAGCGGGAGTCTACGCAGTATTTT
D gene: TRBD2
V gene: TRBV6-5
J gene: TRBJ2-3
clone size: many

CDR3 protein: CSASDPRGRAPYEQYF
CDR3 DNA: TGCAGTGCTAGCGATCCTCGTGGGAGGGCCCCCTACGAGCAGTACTTC
D gene: TRBD2
V gene: TRBV20-1
J gene: TRBJ2-7
clone size: -

CDR3 protein: CASSSKAGAENEKLFF
CDR3 DNA: TGTGCCAGCAGCTCGAAAGCGGGCGCGGAGAATGAAAAACTGTTTTTT
D gene: -
V gene: TRBV7-9
J gene: TRBJ1-4
clone size: few

CDR3 protein: CASSVLNHPPLHF
CDR3 DNA: TGTGCCAGCAGCGTTCTTAATCACCCACCCCTCCACTTT
D gene: -
V gene: TRBV9
J gene: TRBJ1-6
clone size: -

CDR3 protein: CASSLHSDRGPEAFF
CDR3 DNA: TGTGCCAGCAGTTTGCACTCTGACAGGGGGCCTGAAGCTTTCTTT
D gene: TRBD1
V gene: TRBV27
J gene: TRBJ1-1
clone size: -

CDR3 protein: CATAVDRGQPQHF
CDR3 DNA: TGTGCCACCGCGGTCGACCGAGGTCAGCCCCAGCATTTT
D gene: -
V gene: TRBV7-8
J gene: TRBJ1-5
clone size: many

CDR3 protein: CASSLAVEGVNEQFF
CDR3 DNA: TGTGCCAGCAGCCTTGCCGTGGAGGGGGTTAATGAGCAGTTCTTC
D gene: -
V gene: TRBV7-9
J gene: TRBJ2-1
clone size: few

CDR3 protein: CASSYPGRSFHRNTQYF
CDR3 DNA: TGTGCCAGCAGTTACCCCGGGAGATCCTTCCACAGAAATACGCAGTATTTT
D gene: -
V gene: TRBV6-2/TRBV6-3
J gene: TRBJ2-3
clone size: -

CDR3 protein: CAISESRGQTEAFF
CDR3 DNA: TGTGCCATCAGTGAGTCGCGGGGACAAACTGAAGCTTTCTTT
D gene: -
V gene: TRBV10-3
J gene: TRBJ1-1
clone size: many

CDR3 protein: CASSLWREGETQYF
CDR3 DNA: TGTGCCAGCAGCCTCTGGCGGGAGGGGGAGACCCAGTACTTC
D gene: TRBD2
V gene: TRBV7-2
J gene: TRBJ2-5
clone size: few

CDR3 protein: CATSDLHRAGFTSTDTQYF
CDR3 DNA: TGTGCCACCAGTGATTTGCATAGGGCCGGGTTCACTAGCACAGATACGCAGTATTTT
D gene: -
V gene: TRBV24-1
J gene: TRBJ2-3
clone size: -

CDR3 protein: CASSMSGGTGELFF
CDR3 DNA: TGCGCCAGCAGTATGAGCGGGGGGACCGGGGAGCTGTTTTTT
D gene: TRBD2
V gene: TRBV10-2
J gene: TRBJ2-2
clone size: -

CDR3 protein: CASSEETVGYTF
CDR3 DNA: TGTGCCAGCTCGGAGGAGACCGTCGGCTACACCTTC
D gene: -
V gene: TRBV18
J gene: TRBJ1-2
clone size: many

CDR3 protein: CASSQWTGGSNEQFF
CDR3 DNA: TGTGCCAGCAGCCAATGGACAGGGGGCAGCAATGAGCAGTTCTTC
D gene: TRBD1
V gene: TRBV7-6
J gene: TRBJ2-1
clone size: -

CDR3 protein: CASNLDRDRSDYGYTF
CDR3 DNA: TGTGCCAGCAACCTGGACCGGGACAGGAGCGACTATGGCTACACCTTC
D gene: TRBD1
V gene: TRBV2
J gene: TRBJ1-2
clone size: many

CDR3 protein: CSLERDFGTGELFF
CDR3 DNA: TGCAGTCTAGAGCGGGATTTCGGCACCGGGGAGCTGTTTTTT
D gene: TRBD2
V gene: TRBV20-1
J gene: TRBJ2-2
clone size: -

CDR3 protein: CASSLARTSFDEQFF
CDR3 DNA: TGTGCCAGCAGCTTAGCGCGAACTAGCTTCGATGAGCAGTTCTTC
D gene: -
V gene: TRBV7-9
J gene: TRBJ2-1
clone size: many

CDR3 protein: CASSPGPNPPYEQYF
CDR3 DNA: TGTGCCAGCAGCCCGGGACCGAACCCCCCCTACGAGCAGTACTTC
D gene: -
V gene: TRBV11-2
J gene: TRBJ2-7
clone size: -

CDR3 protein: CASSSIAGSSYNEQFF
CDR3 DNA: TGCGCCAGCAGCTCCATAGCGGGCAGCTCCTACAATGAGCAGTTCTTC
D gene: TRBD2
V gene: TRBV5-1
J gene: TRBJ2-1
clone size: -

CDR3 protein: CASSYLRTSEETQYF
CDR3 DNA: TGTGCCAGCAGCTATCTCCGGACTAGCGAGGAGACCCAGTACTTC
D gene: TRBD2
V gene: TRBV11-2
J gene: TRBJ2-5
clone size: few

CDR3 protein: CASSSTDRYEQYF
CDR3 DNA: TGCGCCAGCAGTTCGACGGACCGTTACGAGCAGTACTTC
D gene: -
V gene: TRBV5-1
J gene: TRBJ2-7
clone size: few

CDR3 protein: CATSRDPGAERQYF
CDR3 DNA: TGTGCCACCAGCAGAGATCCTGGGGCGGAACGGCAGTACTTC
D gene: -
V gene: TRBV15
J gene: TRBJ2-7
clone size: few

CDR3 protein: CASSQDPNTEAFF
CDR3 DNA: TGTGCCAGCAGCCAAGATCCGAACACTGAAGCTTTCTTT
D gene: -
V gene: TRBV14
J gene: TRBJ1-1
clone size: -

CDR3 protein: CASSLGVSGRKDTQYF
CDR3 DNA: TGTGCCAGCAGCTTAGGAGTTAGCGGGAGGAAAGATACGCAGTATTTT
D gene: TRBD2
V gene: TRBV7-6
J gene: TRBJ2-3
clone size: -

CDR3 protein: CATSGLPGLAGINEQFF
CDR3 DNA: TGTGCCACCAGTGGCCTACCGGGACTAGCGGGAATTAATGAGCAGTTCTTC
D gene: TRBD2
V gene: TRBV24-1
J gene: TRBJ2-1
clone size: -

CDR3 protein: CASSPPAGTQYF
CDR3 DNA: TGTGCCAGCAGCCCCCCGGCAGGTACGCAGTATTTT
D gene: -
V gene: TRBV7-9
J gene: TRBJ2-3
clone size: -

CDR3 protein: CASSQGSSSNQPQHF
CDR3 DNA: TGTGCCAGCAGCCAAGGGAGTTCGAGCAATCAGCCCCAGCATTTT
D gene: -
V gene: TRBV6-1
J gene: TRBJ1-5
clone size: -

CDR3 protein: CSVEDSGRVKNIQYF
CDR3 DNA: TGCAGCGTTGAAGATAGTGGACGAGTAAAAAACATTCAGTACTTC
D gene: -
V gene: TRBV29-1
J gene: TRBJ2-4
clone size: -

CDR3 protein: CASSYSVLGGLTNYGYTF
CDR3 DNA: TGTGCCAGCAGTTACTCAGTTCTGGGAGGGTTAACTAACTATGGCTACACCTTC
D gene: -
V gene: TRBV6-5
J gene: TRBJ1-2
clone size: -

CDR3 protein: CASGQGTYTDTQYF
CDR3 DNA: TGCGCCAGCGGTCAGGGCACTTACACAGATACGCAGTATTTT
D gene: -
V gene: TRBV5-1
J gene: TRBJ2-3
clone size: few

CDR3 protein: CAIRDSNMNTEAFF
CDR3 DNA: TGTGCCATCAGGGACAGCAACATGAACACTGAAGCTTTCTTT
D gene: -
V gene: TRBV10-3
J gene: TRBJ1-1
clone size: many

CDR3 protein: CSARTGQETQYF
CDR3 DNA: TGCAGTGCTAGAACGGGACAAGAGACCCAGTACTTC
D gene: -
V gene: TRBV20-1
J gene: TRBJ2-5
clone size: many

CDR3 protein: CASSSPPRYEQYF
CDR3 DNA: TGTGCCAGCAGCTCCCCCCCTCGCTACGAGCAGTACTTC
D gene: -
V gene: TRBV7-2
J gene: TRBJ2-7
clone size: -

CDR3 protein: CASSKIADQNEKLFF
CDR3 DNA: TGTGCCAGTAGCAAAATCGCGGACCAAAATGAAAAACTGTTTTTT
D gene: -
V gene: TRBV19
J gene: TRBJ1-4
clone size: -

CDR3 protein: CASSYFGQGAGGEKLFF
CDR3 DNA: TGTGCCAGCAGTTACTTCGGACAGGGGGCCGGCGGTGAAAAACTGTTTTTT
D gene: TRBD1
V gene: TRBV6-5
J gene: TRBJ1-4
clone size: many

CDR3 protein: CASSQGTRGLQYF
CDR3 DNA: TGTGCCAGCAGCCAGGGGACTCGAGGATTACAGTACTTC
D gene: -
V gene: TRBV5-4
J gene: TRBJ2-5
clone size: many

CDR3 protein: CSVGQGAYNEQFF
CDR3 DNA: TGCAGCGTTGGACAGGGGGCTTACAATGAGCAGTTCTTC
D gene: TRBD1
V gene: TRBV29-1
J gene: TRBJ2-1
clone size: many

CDR3 protein: CATRKGTSVTEQYF
CDR3 DNA: TGTGCCACCCGAAAGGGGACTAGTGTGACCGAGCAGTACTTC
D gene: TRBD2
V gene: TRBV6-5
J gene: TRBJ2-7
clone size: many

CDR3 protein: CASSLVRDTQYF
CDR3 DNA: TGTGCCAGCAGCTTAGTACGGGATACGCAGTATTTT
D gene: -
V gene: TRBV7-8
J gene: TRBJ2-3
clone size: -

CDR3 protein: CASSYSLGTQNTEAFF
CDR3 DNA: TGTGCCAGCAGTTATTCTCTCGGGACGCAGAACACTGAAGCTTTCTTT
D gene: -
V gene: TRBV5-4
J gene: TRBJ1-1
clone size: -

CDR3 protein: CASSPSVSGTSIVF
CDR3 DNA: TGTGCCAGCAGCCCGAGCGTCTCCGGGACTAGCATCGTCTTC
D gene: TRBD2
V gene: TRBV7-9
J gene: TRBJ2-1
clone size: few

CDR3 protein: CASSDESNYGYTF
CDR3 DNA: TGTGCCAGCAGTGATGAGAGTAACTATGGCTACACCTTC
D gene: -
V gene: TRBV2
J gene: TRBJ1-2
clone size: -

CDR3 protein: CASRGRGYHEQYF
CDR3 DNA: TGTGCCAGCCGAGGACGGGGGTACCACGAGCAGTACTTC
D gene: -
V gene: TRBV7-2
J gene: TRBJ2-7
clone size: few